One sample yielded the 4 T cell receptor beta chains listed below, sequenced in a study of blood T cell repertoires in COVID-19. Clones were sequenced by immunoSEQ multiplex PCR, and TCRdb holds only the in-frame ones, with some missing. The sample has 50,000 to 60,000 clones; about 88% are singletons. The material sequenced was peripheral blood. All receptors come from a man aged 60-69 years with active COVID-19.

This chain joins TRBV6-5 and TRBJ2-1, with TRBD2 identical over 10 bases. Losses at the gene ends were 1 base for V and 3 bases for J; bases not matched to a gene: 3. The germline V gene has CDR1 MNHEY and CDR2 SVGAGI. There are 16 residues in the CDR3. The CDR3 region is CASSYLASGSYNEQFF. As DNA, the CDR3 is TGTGCCAGCAGTTACTTAGCTAGCGGGAGCTACAATGAGCAGTTCTTC.

This sequence joins TRBV28 and TRBJ1-3; a possible D gene is TRBD1 (6 bases). The CDR3 totals 16 residues. CDR1 MDHEN and CDR2 SYDVKM come from the germline V gene. V lost 3 bases, J lost 0 bases, and 12 bases lay in between. The CDR3 loop is CASSFGGPYSGNTIYF. The CDR3 DNA reads TGTGCCAGCAGTTTCGGGGGGCCCTACTCTGGAAACACCATATATTTT.

This rearrangement joins TRBV28 to TRBJ2-7; TRBD2 matches 9 bases. This CDR3 comprises 15 residues. Germline CDR1 reads MDHEN; CDR2 reads SYDVKM. The J segment lost 6 bases and the V segment lost 3 bases, leaving 9 bases of the junction unmatched. CDR3 nucleotide sequence: TGTGCCAGCAGTTTTGAGGGCGGGGGGGCAAGCGAGCAGTACTTC. Amino acid sequence: CASSFEGGGASEQYF.

The chain combines TRBV27 with TRBJ2-7; D perhaps matches TRBD2 (6 bases). Germline V CDR1 and CDR2: MNHEY, SMNVEV (reference sequence). CDR3 length: 14 amino acids. Trimming stripped 6 bases from V and 6 bases from J, with 18 bases between. The DNA of the CDR3 is TGTGCCAGCAGGGGTACCGGGAGACTCGGCGAGCAGTACTTC. This translates into CASRGTGRLGEQYF.